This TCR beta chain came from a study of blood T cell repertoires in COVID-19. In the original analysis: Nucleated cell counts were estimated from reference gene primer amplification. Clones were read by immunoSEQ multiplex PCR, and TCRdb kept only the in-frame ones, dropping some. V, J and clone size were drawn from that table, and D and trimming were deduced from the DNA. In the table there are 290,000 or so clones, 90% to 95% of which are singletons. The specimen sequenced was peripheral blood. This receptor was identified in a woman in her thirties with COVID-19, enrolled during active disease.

Here the CDR3 reads CASSHPFAGDEQFF. The CDR3 DNA reads TGCGCCAGCAGCCATCCTTTCGCGGGGGATGAGCAGTTCTTC. The chain carries TRBV4-1 and TRBJ2-1; 7 bases agree with TRBD2. Germline V gene data show CDR1 as MGHRA and CDR2 as YSYEKL. J was trimmed by 8 bases and V by 3 bases; bases with no gene match: 7. The CDR3 runs to 14 residues.